This T cell receptor (beta chain) appears in the sequencing data of a study of T cells in Graves' hyperthyroidism and ophthalmopathy. Points from the study as a whole: Ophthalmopathy could be told apart from stable hyperthyroidism with a 13 V-J model. Ophthalmopathy prediction by the model preceded onset by a median about 6.3 months.

CDR1 and CDR2 from the germline V gene are MNHNS and SASEGT. CDR3 length equals 15 residues. With V trimmed by 2 bases and J by 5 bases, 8 bases remained unmatched. Template material for amplifying TCR beta CDR3 regions consisted of RNA transcripts. In the first-round RT-PCR of the TCR CDR3, the HTBI primer set was used. In TCRdb, the multiplex PCR reads were re-called with MiXCR into one record per CDR3 protein. The sample holds nearly 250,000 distinct CDR3 sequences, approximately 23% seen once. On this clonotype: Its specificity is not known.

With duration under 3 months, ophthalmopathy was active: Clinical Activity Score at least 3, NOSPECS at least 4. Uncontrolled infection, other autoimmune disease, pregnancy or lactation led to exclusion. Sequences were obtained from blood. The clonotype comes from a middle-aged woman with Graves' ophthalmopathy. The rearrangement uses TRBV6-1 and TRBJ2-5, with 7 bases fitting TRBD2. This CDR3 is CASSEYGGSGETQYF. The CDR3 region has the DNA TGTGCCAGCAGTGAATATGGCGGGAGTGGCGAGACCCAGTACTTC.